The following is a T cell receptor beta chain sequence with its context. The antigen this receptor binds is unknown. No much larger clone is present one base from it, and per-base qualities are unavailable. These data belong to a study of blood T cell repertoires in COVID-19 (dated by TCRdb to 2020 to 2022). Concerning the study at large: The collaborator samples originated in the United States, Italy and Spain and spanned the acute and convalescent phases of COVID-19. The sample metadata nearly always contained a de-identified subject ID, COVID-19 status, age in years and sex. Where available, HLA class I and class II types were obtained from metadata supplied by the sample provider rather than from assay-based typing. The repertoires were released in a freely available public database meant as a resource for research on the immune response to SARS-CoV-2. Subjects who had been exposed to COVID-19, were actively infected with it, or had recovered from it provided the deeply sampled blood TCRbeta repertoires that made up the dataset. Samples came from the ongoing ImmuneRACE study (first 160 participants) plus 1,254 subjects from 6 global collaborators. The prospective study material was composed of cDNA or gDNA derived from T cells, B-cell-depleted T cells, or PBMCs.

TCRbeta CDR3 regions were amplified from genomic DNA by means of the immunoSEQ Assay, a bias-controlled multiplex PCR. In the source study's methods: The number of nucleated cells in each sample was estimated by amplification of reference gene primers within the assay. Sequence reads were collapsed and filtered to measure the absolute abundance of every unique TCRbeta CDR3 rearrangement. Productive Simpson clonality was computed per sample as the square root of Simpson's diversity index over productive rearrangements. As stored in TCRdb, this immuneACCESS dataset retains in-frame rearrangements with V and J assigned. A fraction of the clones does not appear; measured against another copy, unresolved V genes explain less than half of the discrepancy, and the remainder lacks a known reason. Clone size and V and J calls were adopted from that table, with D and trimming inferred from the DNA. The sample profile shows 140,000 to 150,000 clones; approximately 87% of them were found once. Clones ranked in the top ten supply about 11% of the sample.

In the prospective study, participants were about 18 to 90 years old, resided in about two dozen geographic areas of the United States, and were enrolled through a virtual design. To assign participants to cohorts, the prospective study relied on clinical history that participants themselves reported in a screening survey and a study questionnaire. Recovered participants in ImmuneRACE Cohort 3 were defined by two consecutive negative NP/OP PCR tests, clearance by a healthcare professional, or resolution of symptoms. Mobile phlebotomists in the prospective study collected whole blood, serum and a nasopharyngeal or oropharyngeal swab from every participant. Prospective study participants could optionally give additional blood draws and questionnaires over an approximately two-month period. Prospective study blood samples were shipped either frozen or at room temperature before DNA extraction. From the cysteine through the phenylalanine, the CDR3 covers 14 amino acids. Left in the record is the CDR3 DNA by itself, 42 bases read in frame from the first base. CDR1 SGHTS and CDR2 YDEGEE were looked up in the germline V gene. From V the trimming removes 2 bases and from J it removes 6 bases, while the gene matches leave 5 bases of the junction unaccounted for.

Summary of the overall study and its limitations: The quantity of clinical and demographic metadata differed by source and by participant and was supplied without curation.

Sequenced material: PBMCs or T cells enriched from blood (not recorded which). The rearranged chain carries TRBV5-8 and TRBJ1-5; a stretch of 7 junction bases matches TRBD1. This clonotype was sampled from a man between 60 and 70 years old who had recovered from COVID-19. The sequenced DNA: TGTGCCAGCAGCTTCAGGGGGGACAGTCAGCCCCAGCATTTT. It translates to CASSFRGDSQPQHF.